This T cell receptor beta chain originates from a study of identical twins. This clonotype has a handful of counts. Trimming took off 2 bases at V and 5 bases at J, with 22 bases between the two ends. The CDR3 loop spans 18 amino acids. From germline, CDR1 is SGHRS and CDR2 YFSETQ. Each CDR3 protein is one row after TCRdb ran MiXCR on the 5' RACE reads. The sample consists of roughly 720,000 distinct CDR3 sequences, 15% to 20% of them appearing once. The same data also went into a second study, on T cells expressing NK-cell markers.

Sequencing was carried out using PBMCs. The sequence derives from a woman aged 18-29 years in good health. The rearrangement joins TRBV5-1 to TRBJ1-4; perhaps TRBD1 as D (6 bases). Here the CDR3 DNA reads TGCGCCAGCAGCTTATATATAGTGTCCTCGGGGGCCAATGAAAAACTGTTTTTT. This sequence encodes CASSLYIVSSGANEKLFF.